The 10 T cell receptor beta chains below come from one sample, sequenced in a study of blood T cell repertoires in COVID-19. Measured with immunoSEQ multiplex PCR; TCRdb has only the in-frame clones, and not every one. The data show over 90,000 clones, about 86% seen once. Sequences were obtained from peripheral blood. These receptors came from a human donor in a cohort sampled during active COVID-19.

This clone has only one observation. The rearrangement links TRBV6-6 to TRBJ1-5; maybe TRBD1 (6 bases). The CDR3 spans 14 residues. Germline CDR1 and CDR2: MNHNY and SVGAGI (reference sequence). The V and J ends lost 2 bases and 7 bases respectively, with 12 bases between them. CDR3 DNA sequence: TGTGCCAGCAGTTACCTTTCAGGGGAGCAGCCCCAGCATTTT. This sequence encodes CASSYLSGEQPQHF.

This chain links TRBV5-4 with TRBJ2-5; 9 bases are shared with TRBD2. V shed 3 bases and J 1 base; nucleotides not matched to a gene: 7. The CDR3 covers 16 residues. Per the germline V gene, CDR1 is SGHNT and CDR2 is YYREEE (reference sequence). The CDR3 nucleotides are TGTGCCAGCAGCTCGGATGGCGGGGGGGCCCAAGAGACCCAGTACTTC. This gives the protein CASSSDGGGAQETQYF.

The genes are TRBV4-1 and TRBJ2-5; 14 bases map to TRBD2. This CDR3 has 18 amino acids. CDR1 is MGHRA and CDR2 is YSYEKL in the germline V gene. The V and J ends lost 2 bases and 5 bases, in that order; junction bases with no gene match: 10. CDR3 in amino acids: CASSQRGPGLAGVETQYF. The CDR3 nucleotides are TGCGCCAGCAGCCAACGGGGGCCGGGACTAGCGGGAGTTGAGACCCAGTACTTC.

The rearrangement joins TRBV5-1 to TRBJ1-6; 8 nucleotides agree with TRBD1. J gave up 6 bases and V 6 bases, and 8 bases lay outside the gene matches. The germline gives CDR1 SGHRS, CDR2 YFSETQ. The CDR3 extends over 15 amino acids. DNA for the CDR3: TGCGCCAGCAACCCCCAGGGGGCGAGTAATTCACCCCTCCACTTT. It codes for CASNPQGASNSPLHF.

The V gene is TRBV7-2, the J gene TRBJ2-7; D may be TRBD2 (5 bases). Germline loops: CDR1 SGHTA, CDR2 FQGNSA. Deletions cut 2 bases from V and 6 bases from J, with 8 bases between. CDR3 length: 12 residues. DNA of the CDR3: TGTGCCAGCAGCTTAAACGAGGGCGAGCAGTACTTC. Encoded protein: CASSLNEGEQYF.

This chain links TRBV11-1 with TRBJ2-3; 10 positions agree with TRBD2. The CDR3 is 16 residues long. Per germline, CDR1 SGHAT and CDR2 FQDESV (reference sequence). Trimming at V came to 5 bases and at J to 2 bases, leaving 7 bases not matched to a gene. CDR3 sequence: CASSTSLAGATDTQYF. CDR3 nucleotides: TGTGCCAGCAGCACTTCTCTAGCGGGGGCCACAGATACGCAGTATTTT.

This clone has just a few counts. CDR3 nucleotides: TGTGCCAGCAGCGGTTTGGGACTCCCGGGGACTGAAGCTTTCTTT. This encodes CASSGLGLPGTEAFF. The chain links TRBV28 to TRBJ1-1, with D possibly TRBD1 on 5 matching bases. This CDR3 region has 15 residues. Germline values: CDR1 MDHEN, CDR2 SYDVKM. With 6 bases removed from V and 5 bases from J, the gap between germline ends came to 19 bases.

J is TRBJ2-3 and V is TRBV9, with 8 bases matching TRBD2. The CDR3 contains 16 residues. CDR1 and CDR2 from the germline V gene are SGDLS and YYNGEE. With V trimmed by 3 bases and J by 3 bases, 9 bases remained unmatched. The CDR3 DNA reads TGTGCCAGCAGCGCCGTATTCCGGGGGGGTACAGATACGCAGTATTTT. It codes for CASSAVFRGGTDTQYF.

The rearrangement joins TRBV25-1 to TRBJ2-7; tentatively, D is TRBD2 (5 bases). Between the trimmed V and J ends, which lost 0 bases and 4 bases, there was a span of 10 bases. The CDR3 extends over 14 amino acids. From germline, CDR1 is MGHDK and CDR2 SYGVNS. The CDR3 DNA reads TGTGCCAGCAGTGAATACAGAGGGAGTTACGAGCAGTACTTC. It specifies CASSEYRGSYEQYF.

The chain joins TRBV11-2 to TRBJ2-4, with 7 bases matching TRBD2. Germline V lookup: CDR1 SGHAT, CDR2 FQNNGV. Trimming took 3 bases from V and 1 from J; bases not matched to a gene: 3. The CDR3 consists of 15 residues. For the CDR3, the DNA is TGTGCCAGCAGCTTTGGGGAGGGGGCCAAAAACATTCAGTACTTC. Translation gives CASSFGEGAKNIQYF.